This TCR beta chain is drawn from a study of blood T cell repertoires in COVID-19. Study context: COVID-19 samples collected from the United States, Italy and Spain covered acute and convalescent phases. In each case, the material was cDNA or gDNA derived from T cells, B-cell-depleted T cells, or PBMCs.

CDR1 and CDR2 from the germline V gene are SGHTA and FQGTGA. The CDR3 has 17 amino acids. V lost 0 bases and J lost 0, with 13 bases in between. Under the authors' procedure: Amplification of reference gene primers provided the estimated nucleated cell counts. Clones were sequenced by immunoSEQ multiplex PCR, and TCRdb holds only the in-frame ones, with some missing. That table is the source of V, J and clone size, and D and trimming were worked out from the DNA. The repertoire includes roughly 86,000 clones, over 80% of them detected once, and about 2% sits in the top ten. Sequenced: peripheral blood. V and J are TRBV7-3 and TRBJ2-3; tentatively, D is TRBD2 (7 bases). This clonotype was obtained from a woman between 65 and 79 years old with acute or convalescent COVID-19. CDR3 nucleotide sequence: TGTGCCAGCAGCTTAACGACGGGGGGCCAAAGCACAGATACGCAGTATTTT. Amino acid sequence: CASSLTTGGQSTDTQYF.